The T cell receptor beta chain described here comes from a study of control samples from healthy donors and cancer patients. Trimming shortened V by 0 bases and J by 0 bases, and 13 bases separated the two germline ends. Germline V gives CDR1 SGHRS, CDR2 YFSETQ. The CDR3 runs to 17 residues. Method: immunoSEQ multiplex PCR; TCRdb's copy keeps in-frame clones and lacks some. The sample yields 190,000 or so clones, around 93% seen once. The specimen sequenced was blood. The TCR sequence derives from a young man in good health. J is TRBJ1-3 and V is TRBV5-1; TRBD1 is a possible D gene (6 bases). CDR3 amino acids: CASSLAKDSLSGNTIYF. CDR3 nucleotides: TGCGCCAGCAGCTTGGCCAAGGACAGCCTCTCTGGAAACACCATATATTTT.